This TCR beta chain emerged from a study of OX40 agonist ivuxolimab in advanced cancers. About the study: Patients undergoing dose escalation presented with hepatocellular carcinoma, melanoma, renal cell or head and neck cancer.

Repertoires were generated with immunoSEQ multiplex PCR, while TCRdb's copy carries only in-frame clones and drops some. The sample holds roughly 52,000 clones, approximately 80% seen once. Samples of blood were obtained at baseline, on cycle 4 day 1, and on cycle 7 day 1. The TCR comes from an adult with an advanced solid tumor such as melanoma, head and neck, liver or kidney cancer. The source material was CD4+ or CD8+ T cells sorted from blood, sampled in a trial of the OX40 agonist ivuxolimab.

CDR3 nucleotides: TGCGCCAGCTCCCCGGGGGGGTCCTACGAGCAGTACTTC. It yields the protein CASSPGGSYEQYF. The V and J genes are TRBV10-1 and TRBJ2-5; 8 bases map to TRBD2. The J call may be faulty, since TRBJ2-7 better matches the DNA end. The CDR3 contains 13 residues. Germline loops: CDR1 WNHNN, CDR2 SYGVQD (reference sequence).